The 21 T cell receptor beta chains below come from one sample, sequenced in a study of blood T cell repertoires in COVID-19. Profiled with immunoSEQ multiplex PCR; TCRdb holds only in-frame clones, not every one. The table includes 300,000 to 450,000 clones, around 87% detected once. Sequencing used PBMCs or T cells enriched from blood (not recorded which). The receptors derive from a man between 40 and 49 years old in a cohort exposed to, infected with or recovered from COVID-19 (not recorded which).

The chain joins TRBV28 to TRBJ2-7; D might be TRBD1 (6 bases). CDR1 and CDR2 from the germline V gene are MDHEN and SYDVKM. This CDR3 has 15 amino acids. V was shortened by 2 bases and J by 2 bases, with 13 bases between the two germline ends. The CDR3 spells CASSLETGTPYEQYF. CDR3 sequence (DNA): TGTGCCAGCAGTTTAGAAACAGGGACCCCCTACGAGCAGTACTTC.

This chain links TRBV6-2 or TRBV6-3 with TRBJ1-2; 7 positions match TRBD1. Per the germline V gene, CDR1 is MNHEY and CDR2 is SVGEGT. The CDR3 length is 14 residues. V shed 2 bases, J shed 3 bases, and the junction held 3 bases outside the gene matches. As DNA, the CDR3 is TGTGCCAGCAGTTACACCGGGACAGACTATGGCTACACCTTC. Translation: CASSYTGTDYGYTF.

V is TRBV5-6 and J is TRBJ2-1, with 8 bases aligning to TRBD2. Germline V gives CDR1 SGHDT, CDR2 YYEEEE. Losses at the gene ends were 7 bases for V and 3 bases for J; bases not matched to a gene: 6. This CDR3 is built from 14 residues. CDR3 nucleotides: TGTGCCAGCTCAAGACTAGCGAGCTACAATGAGCAGTTCTTC. Translated: CASSRLASYNEQFF. The full variable domain, completed using reference TRBV5-6 and TRBJ2-1, is DAGVTQSPTHLIKTRGQQVTLRCSPKSGHDTVSWYQQALGQGPQFIFQYYEEEERQRGNFPDRFSGHQFPNYSSELNVNALLLGDSALYLCASSRLASYNEQFFGPGTRLTVL.

The genes are TRBV9 and TRBJ1-1; unclear D gene. The ends were cut back, 3 bases at V and 11 bases at J, with 20 bases in the middle. The CDR3 consists of 14 residues. In germline, CDR1 is SGDLS, CDR2 YYNGEE. This chain's CDR3 is CASSATEWSLSAFF. In DNA, the CDR3 is TGTGCCAGCAGCGCCACCGAATGGAGCCTCTCTGCTTTCTTT.

This clone was counted once. V is TRBV5-1 and J is TRBJ2-1; D is undetermined. This CDR3 contains 15 residues. In germline, CDR1 is SGHRS, CDR2 YFSETQ. V dropped 1 base and J dropped 2 bases, with 10 bases sitting between them. CDR3 loop: CASSLSISPYNEQFF. The DNA for the CDR3 is TGCGCCAGCAGCTTGTCTATTAGCCCCTACAATGAGCAGTTCTTC. Based on the CDR3 plus reference TRBV5-1 and TRBJ2-1, the full variable domain is KAGVTQTPRYLIKTRGQQVTLSCSPISGHRSVSWYQQTPGQGLQFLFEYFSETQRNKGNFPGRFSGRQFSNSRSEMNVSTLELGDSALYLCASSLSISPYNEQFFGPGTRLTVL.

The chain links TRBV3-1 (or the pseudogene TRBV3-2) to TRBJ1-6; D gene unclear. Germline V CDR1 and CDR2: LGHDT, YNNKEL (reference sequence). Trimming stripped 4 bases from V and 1 base from J, with 11 bases between. This CDR3 contains 16 residues. The CDR3 DNA is TGTGCCAGCAGCCCTACTGGGAGGTCCTATAATTCACCCCTCCACTTT. Translation gives CASSPTGRSYNSPLHF.

The V call is TRBV27, the J call TRBJ1-6; a possible D gene is TRBD1 (5 bases). The germline CDR1 and CDR2 sequences are MNHEY and SMNVEV (reference sequence). This CDR3 comprises 13 residues. The germline V and J ends were trimmed by 7 bases and 4 bases, with 8 bases remaining between them. In DNA form, the CDR3 reads TGTGCCAGCAAGACAGATTATAATTCACCCCTCCACTTT. This gives the protein CASKTDYNSPLHF.

The genes are TRBV30 and TRBJ2-5, with 10 positions matching TRBD2. Trimming at V came to 0 bases and at J to 0 bases, leaving 10 bases not matched to a gene. Germline lookup yields CDR1 GTSNPN and CDR2 SVGIG (reference sequence). The CDR3 is 18 amino acids. CDR3 region: CAWSVRTSGPRYQETQYF. In DNA, the CDR3 is TGTGCCTGGAGTGTACGGACTAGCGGTCCCCGGTACCAAGAGACCCAGTACTTC.

This chain uses TRBV7-6 with TRBJ2-1; 15 bases are a match to TRBD2. CDR3 length equals 18 residues. Germline assignment: CDR1 SGHVS and CDR2 FNYEAQ. With V trimmed by 1 base and J by 7 bases, 8 bases remained unmatched. The CDR3, as DNA: TGTGCCAGCAGCTTAGAGGGTCCAGGACTAGCGGGAGGGAATGAGCAGTTCTTC. Protein sequence: CASSLEGPGLAGGNEQFF.

CDR3 residues: CAWSFAGTAYTEAFF. Here the CDR3 DNA reads TGTGCCTGGAGTTTCGCCGGGACTGCCTACACTGAAGCTTTCTTT. The V gene is TRBV30, the J gene TRBJ1-1; the D gene is possibly TRBD1 (5 bases). The CDR3 contains 15 residues. Germline V lookup: CDR1 GTSNPN, CDR2 SVGIG (reference sequence). V shed 2 bases and J shed 3 bases, with 16 bases lying between them.

Points on this clone: Other DNA sequences from this sample encode an identical CDR3 as well. The V gene is TRBV5-1, the J gene TRBJ1-2, with 8 positions matching TRBD1. The CDR3 extends over 14 amino acids. The germline V gene has CDR1 SGHRS and CDR2 YFSETQ. J was trimmed by 4 bases and V by 4 bases; bases with no gene match: 6. The CDR3 here is CASSPDRASYGYTF. CDR3 sequence (DNA): TGCGCCAGCAGCCCGGACAGGGCTTCCTATGGCTACACCTTC.

The chain joins TRBV18 to TRBJ1-2; TRBD1 aligns across 7 bases. This CDR3 comprises 14 residues. With 6 bases clipped from V and 3 bases from J, the junction kept 7 bases outside the gene matches. Germline V gene lookup returns CDR1 KGHSH and CDR2 LQKENI. CDR3 region: CASSRDRADYGYTF. The DNA for the CDR3 is TGTGCCAGCTCCCGGGACAGAGCAGACTATGGCTACACCTTC.

This clone is a singleton in its sample. V usage is TRBV10-3 and J usage is TRBJ1-1; TRBD1 agrees at 9 bases. Germline CDR1 reads ENHRY; CDR2 reads SYGVKD. The CDR3 is made up of 12 amino acids. The junction had 3 bases not matched to a gene; V was cut back by 5 bases and J by 8 bases. The CDR3 coding sequence is TGTGCCATCAGTACAGGGGGCTGGGAAGCTTTCTTT. This translates into CAISTGGWEAFF.

CDR3 loop: CSVERTGGWNTEAFF. For the CDR3, the DNA is TGCAGCGTTGAAAGGACAGGGGGATGGAACACTGAAGCTTTCTTT. The chain combines TRBV29-1 with TRBJ1-1, with TRBD1 identical over 10 bases. The CDR3 contains 15 residues. The germline gives CDR1 SQVTM, CDR2 ANQGSEA. After removal of 2 bases from V and 1 base from J, the junction contained 4 bases not matched to a gene.

The chain employs TRBV27 and TRBJ2-1; 7 bases line up with TRBD2. The CDR3 has 14 amino acids. Trimming took 4 bases from V and 6 from J; bases not matched to a gene: 6. The germline V gene encodes CDR1 MNHEY and CDR2 SMNVEV (reference sequence). The DNA for the CDR3 is TGTGCCAGCAGTTCTTTTGAGCGGGGCAATGAGCAGTTCTTC. Protein product: CASSSFERGNEQFF.

The CDR3 reads CASKPGLAPGEQFF. The CDR3 nucleotides are TGCGCCAGCAAACCGGGACTAGCCCCGGGTGAGCAGTTCTTC. The V call is TRBV10-2, the J call TRBJ2-1, with 9 bases fitting TRBD2. Germline V lookup: CDR1 WSHSY, CDR2 SAAADI. V dropped 7 bases and J dropped 9; count of bases not matched to a gene: 10. The length of the CDR3 is 14 residues.

V and J are TRBV18 and TRBJ2-7; D ambiguous. Trimming left V 3 bases short and J 0 bases short, with 12 bases between. Germline lookup yields CDR1 KGHSH and CDR2 LQKENI. The CDR3 extends over 15 amino acids. In DNA form, the CDR3 reads TGTGCCAGCTCACCTTCCCTCACAAACTCCTACGAGCAGTACTTC. It translates to CASSPSLTNSYEQYF.

The rearrangement uses TRBV5-1 and TRBJ2-7, with 8 bases fitting TRBD2. The CDR3 runs to 14 residues. The V segment lost 4 bases and the J segment 6 bases; nucleotides outside the gene matches: 9. The germline CDR1 and CDR2 sequences are SGHRS and YFSETQ. For the CDR3, the DNA is TGCGCCAGCAGCCAACAGCGGGAGCCTGTCGAGCAGTACTTC. Residues: CASSQQREPVEQYF.

In DNA form, the CDR3 reads TGTGCCAGCAGCCCCCGGGCTAGCGGGACCAACTACGAGCAGTACTTC. Protein sequence: CASSPRASGTNYEQYF. This chain joins TRBV5-4 and TRBJ2-7; 9 nucleotides agree with TRBD2. The CDR3 is made up of 16 amino acids. V was clipped by 4 bases and J by 3 bases; unmatched bases: 11. In germline, CDR1 is SGHNT, CDR2 YYREEE (reference sequence).

The chain combines TRBV27 with TRBJ2-1, with 8 bases fitting TRBD1. In germline, CDR1 is MNHEY, CDR2 SMNVEV (reference sequence). V lost 6 bases to trimming and J lost 7 bases; unmatched junction nucleotides: 5. This CDR3 has 13 amino acids. The CDR3 spells CASRTTGVNEQFF. The CDR3 nucleotides are TGTGCCAGCAGGACGACAGGGGTTAATGAGCAGTTCTTC.

The V and J genes are TRBV7-9 and TRBJ2-2; possible D gene TRBD2, 6 bases. V dropped 4 bases and J dropped 1 base, with 10 bases sitting between them. The CDR3 contains 15 residues. Looked up from germline, CDR1 is SEHNR and CDR2 is FQNEAQ (reference sequence). The CDR3 loop is CASSSGLKNTGELFF. The DNA of the CDR3 is TGTGCCAGCAGCTCGGGACTCAAGAACACCGGGGAGCTGTTTTTT.